This is a list of T cell receptor beta chains from one sample in a study of blood T cell repertoires in COVID-19. TCRdb's copy holds only in-frame clones and misses some; the assay was immunoSEQ multiplex PCR. The data contain approximately 110,000 clones, roughly 87% of them singletons. Sequencing was done on a sample of peripheral blood. These TCRs come from a man aged 45-65 years with acute or convalescent COVID-19. CDR3s include the opening cysteine and the closing phenylalanine or tryptophan. Each record gives: V gene, J gene, clone size, CDR3 protein. Size values are once, few and many counts, or a class for expanded clones, and some rows have none.

>TRBV9|TRBJ2-1|few
CASSASLALNEQFF
>TRBV9|TRBJ2-2|-
CASSVSSGGTGELFF
>TRBV20-1|TRBJ1-2|-
CSARAGSGYTF
>TRBV29-1|TRBJ2-3|-
CSVVRQPSTDTQYF
>TRBV7-3|TRBJ2-5|-
CASRSGGGETQYF
>TRBV11-1|TRBJ2-5|-
CASSSTVVETQYF
>TRBV2|TRBJ2-3|-
CAGGATVDTQYF
>TRBV24-1|TRBJ1-1|-
CATSETGVTEAFF
>TRBV7-6|TRBJ1-1|-
CASSSGQAAVNTEAFF
>TRBV21-1|TRBJ2-7|-
CASSKGGTSGSYSYEQYF
>TRBV7-3|TRBJ2-5|-
CASSLAGGTVETQYF
>TRBV27|TRBJ1-5|few
CASSLSPQSNQPQHF
>TRBV6-5|TRBJ2-5|-
CASRVAGGPSETQYF
>TRBV11-3|TRBJ2-1|-
CASSLGDSQQFF
>TRBV5-3|TRBJ2-1|-
CARSLGDSLSSYNEQFF
>TRBV9|TRBJ2-1|-
CASSVWTSHEQFF
>TRBV6-5|TRBJ1-2|-
CASSYVSATAYGYTF
>TRBV30|TRBJ2-5|-
CAWSEYRGFQETQYF
>TRBV11-2|TRBJ1-1|-
CASSLEDRGLNTEAFF
>TRBV11-3|TRBJ2-7|-
CASSLGGRSAPGPEQYF
>TRBV5-5|TRBJ1-2|-
CASSSTYDRRFNYGYTF
>TRBV5-4|TRBJ2-5|-
CASSSGTQQETQYF
>TRBV7-6|TRBJ2-7|-
CASSQLGGSYEQYF